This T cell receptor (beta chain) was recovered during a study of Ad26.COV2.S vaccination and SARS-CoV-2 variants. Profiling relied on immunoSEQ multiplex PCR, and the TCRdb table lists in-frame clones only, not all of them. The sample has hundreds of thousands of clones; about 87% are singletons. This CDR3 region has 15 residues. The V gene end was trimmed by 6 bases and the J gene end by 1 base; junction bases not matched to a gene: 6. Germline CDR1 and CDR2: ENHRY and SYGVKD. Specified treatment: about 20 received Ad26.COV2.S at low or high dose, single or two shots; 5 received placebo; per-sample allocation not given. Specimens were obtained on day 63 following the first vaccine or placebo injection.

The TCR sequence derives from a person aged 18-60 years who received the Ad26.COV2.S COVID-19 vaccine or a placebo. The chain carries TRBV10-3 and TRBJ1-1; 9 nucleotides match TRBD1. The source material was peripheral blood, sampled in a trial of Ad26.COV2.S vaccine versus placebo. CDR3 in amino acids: CAISAPQGANTEAFF. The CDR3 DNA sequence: TGTGCCATCAGCGCTCCACAGGGGGCGAACACTGAAGCTTTCTTT.